The text below deals with one T cell receptor (beta chain). Its specificity is not known. This record belongs to a study of blood T cells in healthy people across ages. Trimming shortened V by 2 bases and J by 0 bases, and 5 bases separated the two germline ends. The V gene's germline CDR1 is MNHEY and CDR2 SVGEGT. The CDR3 loop spans 14 amino acids. Overall study results and limits: Older individuals had lower TCR beta diversity per million T cells (the decline was roughly linear). Observed TCR beta diversity showed a strong correlation with the percentage of naive T cells as measured by flow cytometry. Investigators treated diversity estimates from one million T cells as underestimates.

With a J-beta primer mix and a sample-barcoded 5' primer, a second PCR ran 7 to 11 cycles. From the 5' RACE reads, TCRdb called clonotypes with MiXCR, one entry per CDR3 protein. The sample has about 780,000 distinct CDR3 sequences, 46% seen once. The study drew donors from healthy Caucasian individuals in Russia aged about 6 to 95. This rearrangement joins TRBV6-2 or TRBV6-3 to TRBJ1-5; D gene uncertain. The sample was blood. This sequence was found in an elderly man in good health. Here the CDR3 DNA reads TGTGCCAGCAGTTACACTAATAGCAATCAGCCCCAGCATTTT. It specifies CASSYTNSNQPQHF.